Each of the 6 T cell receptor beta chains below was sequenced from the same sample in a study of identifying expanded T cells in peripheral blood. The table came from immunoSEQ multiplex PCR; TCRdb's copy has only in-frame clones and leaves some out. The sample consists of around 85,000 clones, approximately 90% of them appearing once. The sample consisted of blood. The receptors stem from a person aged 18 to 69 in good health.

The chain recombines TRBV19 with TRBJ1-1; D unresolved. V was cut by 9 bases and J by 4 bases, with 15 bases left in between. The germline gives CDR1 LNHDA, CDR2 SQIVND (reference sequence). The CDR3 is 13 residues long. The DNA of the CDR3 is TGTGCCAGCCGATCCCCGCCGGGCACTGAAGCTTTCTTT. Amino acids: CASRSPPGTEAFF.

The chain employs TRBV6-5 and TRBJ2-7; 10 bases are a match to TRBD1. Germline CDR1 reads MNHEY; CDR2 reads SVGAGI. CDR3 size: 16 residues. J gave up 5 bases and V 2 bases, and 9 bases lay outside the gene matches. CDR3: CASSYDLPTGGNEQYF. CDR3 nucleotides: TGTGCCAGCAGTTACGACTTACCGACAGGGGGCAACGAGCAGTACTTC.

CDR3 in amino acids: CASSPVRDRGLVAPLHF. CDR3 DNA: TGTGCCAGCTCACCAGTGCGGGACAGGGGGCTCGTAGCACCCCTCCACTTT. The rearrangement joins TRBV18 to TRBJ1-6; TRBD1 matches 12 bases. The ends lost 2 bases at V and 11 bases at J; junction bases unmatched: 10. The CDR3 is 17 amino acids. CDR1 is KGHSH and CDR2 is LQKENI in the germline V gene.

This clone occurred once. V and J are TRBV4-1 and TRBJ2-5, with a tentative D call TRBD1 (5 bases). With 1 base removed from V and 5 bases from J, the gap between germline ends came to 17 bases. Looked up from germline, CDR1 is MGHRA and CDR2 is YSYEKL. The CDR3 contains 16 residues. CDR3 sequence reads: CASSQGSLPGAETQYF. The CDR3 DNA follows: TGCGCCAGCAGCCAAGGCTCCCTTCCTGGGGCGGAGACCCAGTACTTC.

The gene calls are TRBV12-5 and TRBJ1-5, with TRBD1 matching 10 bases. CDR1 LGHNT and CDR2 FRNRAP come from the germline V gene. J lost 2 bases, V lost 2 bases, and 12 bases had no gene match. The CDR3 is 19 amino acids. The DNA for the CDR3 is TGTGCTAGTGGTTTGTCCCGGACAGGGGGTCCTTTAGGCAATCAGCCCCAGCATTTT. Amino acid sequence: CASGLSRTGGPLGNQPQHF.

The V gene is TRBV11-2, the J gene TRBJ2-2, with D hard to call. Germline values: CDR1 SGHAT, CDR2 FQNNGV. Trimming took 3 bases from V and 0 from J, leaving 8 bases between them. The CDR3 extends over 15 amino acids. CDR3 amino acids: CASSFLGPNTGELFF. CDR3 in DNA: TGTGCCAGCAGCTTCCTAGGGCCGAACACCGGGGAGCTGTTTTTT. The whole variable domain, remainder taken from reference TRBV11-2 and TRBJ2-2, is EAGVAQSPRYKIIEKRQSVAFWCNPISGHATLYWYQQILGQGPKLLIQFQNNGVVDDSQLPKDRFSAERLKGVDSTLKIQPAKLEDSAVYLCASSFLGPNTGELFFGEGSRLTVL.